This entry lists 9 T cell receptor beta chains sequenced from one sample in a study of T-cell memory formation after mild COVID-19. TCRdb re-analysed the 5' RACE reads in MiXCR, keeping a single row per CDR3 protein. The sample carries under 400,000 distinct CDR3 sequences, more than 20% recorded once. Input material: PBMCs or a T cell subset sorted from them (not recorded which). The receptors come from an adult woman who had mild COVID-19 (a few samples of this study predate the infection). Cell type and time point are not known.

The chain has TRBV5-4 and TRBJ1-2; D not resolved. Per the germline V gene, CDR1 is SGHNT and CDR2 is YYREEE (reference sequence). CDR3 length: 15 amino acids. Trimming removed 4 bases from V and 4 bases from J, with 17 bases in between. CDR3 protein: CASSLSTAEGYGYTF. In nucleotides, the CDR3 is TGTGCCAGCAGCCTTTCGACTGCCGAGGGCTATGGCTACACCTTC.

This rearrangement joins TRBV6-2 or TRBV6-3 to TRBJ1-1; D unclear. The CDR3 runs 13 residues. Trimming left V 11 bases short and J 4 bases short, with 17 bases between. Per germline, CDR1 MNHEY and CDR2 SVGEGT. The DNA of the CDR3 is TGTGCCTCCCGGAAGCCTCTCCCCACTGAAGCTTTCTTT. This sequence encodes CASRKPLPTEAFF.

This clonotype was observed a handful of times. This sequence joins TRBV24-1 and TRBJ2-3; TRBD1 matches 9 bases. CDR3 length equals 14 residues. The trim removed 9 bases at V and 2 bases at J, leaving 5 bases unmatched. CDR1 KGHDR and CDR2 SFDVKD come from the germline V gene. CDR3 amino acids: CATEDRGSTDTQYF. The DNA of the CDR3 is TGTGCCACCGAAGACAGGGGGTCCACAGATACGCAGTATTTT.

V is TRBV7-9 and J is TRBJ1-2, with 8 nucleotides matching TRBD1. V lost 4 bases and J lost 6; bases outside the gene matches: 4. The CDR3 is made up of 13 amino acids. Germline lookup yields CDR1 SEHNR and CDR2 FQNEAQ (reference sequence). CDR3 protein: CASSSGGADGYTF. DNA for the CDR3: TGTGCCAGCAGCTCAGGGGGCGCCGATGGCTACACCTTC.

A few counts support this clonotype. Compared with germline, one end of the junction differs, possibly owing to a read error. The CDR3 region has the DNA TGTGCTAGCAGCTCTGGCTCTGGAAACACCATATATTTT. Its translation is CASSSGSGNTIYF. V usage is TRBV7-7 and J usage is TRBJ1-3; D gene ambiguous. CDR1 and CDR2 (germline): SSHAT, FNYEAQ (reference sequence). This CDR3 is built from 13 residues.

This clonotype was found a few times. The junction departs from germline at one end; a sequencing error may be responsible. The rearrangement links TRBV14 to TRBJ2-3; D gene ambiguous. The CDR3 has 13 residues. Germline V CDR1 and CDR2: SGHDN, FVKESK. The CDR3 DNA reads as TGTGCCAGCAACCAAGATATGGGATCTGTGCAGTATTTT. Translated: CASNQDMGSVQYF.

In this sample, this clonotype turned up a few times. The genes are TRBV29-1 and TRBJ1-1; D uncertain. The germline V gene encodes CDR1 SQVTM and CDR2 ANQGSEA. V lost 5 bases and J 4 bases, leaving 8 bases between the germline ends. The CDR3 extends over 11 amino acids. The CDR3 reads CSVSFGTEAFF. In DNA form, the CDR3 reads TGCAGCGTTTCTTTTGGCACTGAAGCTTTCTTT. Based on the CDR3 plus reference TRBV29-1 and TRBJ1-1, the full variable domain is SAVISQKPSRDICQRGTSLTIQCQVDSQVTMMFWYRQQPGQSLTLIATANQGSEATYESGFVIDKFPISRPNLTFSTLTVSNMSPEDSSIYLCSVSFGTEAFFGQGTRLTVV.

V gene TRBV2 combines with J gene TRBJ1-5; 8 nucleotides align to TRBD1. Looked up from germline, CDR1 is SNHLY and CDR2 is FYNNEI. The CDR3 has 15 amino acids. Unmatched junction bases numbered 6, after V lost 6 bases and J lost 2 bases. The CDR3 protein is CASRRETGGNQPQHF. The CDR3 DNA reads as TGTGCCAGCAGGAGGGAGACAGGGGGCAATCAGCCCCAGCATTTT. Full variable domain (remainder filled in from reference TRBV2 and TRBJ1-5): EPEVTQTPSHQVTQMGQEVILRCVPISNHLYFYWYRQILGQKVEFLVSFYNNEISEKSEIFDDQFSVERPDGSNFTLKIRSTKLEDSAMYFCASRRETGGNQPQHFGDGTRLSIL.

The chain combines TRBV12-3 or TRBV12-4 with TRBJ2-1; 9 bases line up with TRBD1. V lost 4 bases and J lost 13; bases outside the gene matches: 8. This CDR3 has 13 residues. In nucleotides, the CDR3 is TGTGCCAGCAGTTCATCAGGACAGGGGCTTCAGTTCTTC. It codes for CASSSSGQGLQFF.